This T cell receptor (beta chain) is from a study of cytomegalovirus exposure and HLA in healthy donors. Overall study: HLA-typed donors were the source of about 85 million unique TCRs, which an early data release held. Study-wide findings and caveats: Most subjects had HLA-A and HLA-B alleles reportedly predicted accurately by TCR beta sequences. The likely origin of a cluster of highly shared sequence variants was a sequencing artifact.

A word on this clone: Antigen specificity is unknown.

The PCR used 60 Vbeta and 13 Jbeta primers. The repertoire was sequenced with immunoSEQ multiplex PCR; TCRdb's copy has only in-frame clones and lacks some. This sample has around 100,000 clones, with about 77% found just once. This clonotype was sampled from a woman in her 50s in good health and CMV-seropositive. Sample: PBMCs.

CDR3 in amino acids: CASSRLQGGQPQHF. CDR3 DNA: TGCGCCAGCAGCCGACTTCAGGGAGGCCAGCCCCAGCATTTT. V is TRBV5-1 and J is TRBJ1-5; D may be TRBD1 (5 bases). The CDR3 contains 14 residues. Germline-derived CDR1 and CDR2 are SGHRS and YFSETQ. The V end was cut by 4 bases, the J end by 7 bases, with 15 bases between. Full variable domain (outside the CDR3, taken from reference TRBV5-1 and TRBJ1-5): KAGVTQTPRYLIKTRGQQVTLSCSPISGHRSVSWYQQTPGQGLQFLFEYFSETQRNKGNFPGRFSGRQFSNSRSEMNVSTLELGDSALYLCASSRLQGGQPQHFGDGTRLSIL.